This is a list of T cell receptor beta chains from one sample in a study of CD8 T cells in Susac syndrome. TCRdb passed the immunoSEQ multiplex PCR reads through MiXCR, listing each CDR3 protein once. The repertoire holds about 180,000 distinct CDR3 sequences, with 90% to 97% as singletons. Source material: CD4+ T cells from PBMCs. Receptor source: a human donor with multiple sclerosis. Each CDR3 is given with its conserved first and last residue. Fields, in order: J gene, V gene, clone size, D gene, CDR3 protein, CDR3 DNA. The D gene is left open where the match is weak. Only part of the rows carry a size: once, few, many, or a class if the clone is expanded.

>TRBJ2-7|TRBV28|NA|TRBD1
CASELRGQGGSYEQYF
TGTGCCAGCGAACTCCGGGGACAGGGGGGATCCTACGAGCAGTACTTC
>TRBJ1-5|TRBV7-8|NA|TRBD1
CASSLGLLGQGHQPQHF
TGTGCCAGCAGCTTAGGGCTATTGGGACAGGGACATCAGCCCCAGCATTTT
>TRBJ1-1|TRBV27|NA|NA
CASSLGIKNTEAFF
TGTGCCAGCAGTCTGGGGATAAAGAACACTGAAGCTTTCTTT
>TRBJ2-2|TRBV7-9|NA|NA
CASSFETGELFF
TGTGCCAGCAGCTTCGAAACCGGGGAGCTGTTTTTT
>TRBJ2-5|TRBV27|NA|NA
CASSTDGRGETQYF
TGTGCCAGCAGCACAGATGGAAGGGGAGAGACCCAGTACTTC
>TRBJ1-3|TRBV27|once|NA
CASSQRGTGNTIYF
TGTGCCAGCAGTCAGAGGGGGACTGGAAACACCATATATTTT
>TRBJ2-7|TRBV11-3|NA|NA
CASSLGGLGEQYF
TGTGCCAGCAGCTTAGGGGGACTGGGCGAGCAGTACTTC
>TRBJ1-4|TRBV30|NA|TRBD1
CAWRAQGIANEKLFF
TGTGCCTGGAGAGCACAGGGGATCGCTAATGAAAAACTGTTTTTT
>TRBJ1-2|TRBV7-2|NA|NA
CASSLAGGNRRGYTF
TGTGCCAGCAGCTTAGCGGGGGGGAACCGGCGCGGCTACACCTTC
>TRBJ1-2|TRBV18|once|TRBD1
CASSRAQGADYGYTF
TGTGCCAGCTCACGTGCCCAGGGGGCGGACTATGGCTACACCTTC
>TRBJ2-1|TRBV18|NA|NA
CASSPTGTRRDHEQFF
TGTGCCAGCTCACCAACGGGGACCCGGCGCGATCATGAGCAGTTCTTC
>TRBJ1-6|TRBV6-5|NA|NA
CASSSKVPVGYNSPLHF
TGTGCCAGCAGTTCGAAAGTCCCGGTGGGTTATAATTCACCCCTCCACTTT
>TRBJ2-5|TRBV29-1|NA|TRBD2
CSVAGAGGPQETQYF
TGCAGCGTTGCGGGAGCGGGGGGGCCGCAAGAGACCCAGTACTTC
>TRBJ1-2|TRBV15|NA|NA
CATSPGFSSNYGYTF
TGTGCCACCAGCCCTGGGTTCAGCTCTAACTATGGCTACACCTTC
>TRBJ1-2|TRBV2|NA|TRBD1
CASSRTGEGYTF
TGTGCCAGCTCCCGGACAGGGGAGGGCTACACCTTC
>TRBJ1-2|TRBV19|NA|NA
CASSIWDTPNYGYTF
TGTGCCAGTAGTATATGGGACACACCTAACTATGGCTACACCTTC
>TRBJ2-2|TRBV12-3/TRBV12-4|NA|TRBD2
CASSLILAGGHTGELFF
TGTGCCAGCAGTTTAATACTAGCGGGGGGTCACACCGGGGAGCTGTTTTTT
>TRBJ2-5|TRBV3-1|NA|NA
CASSLPFGDRETQYF
TGTGCCAGCAGCCTCCCTTTCGGGGATCGCGAGACCCAGTACTTC